The 15 T cell receptor beta chains below were found in one sample sequenced in a study of T-cell memory formation after mild COVID-19. A single record per CDR3 protein comes from TCRdb applying MiXCR to the 5' RACE reads. This sample carries fewer than 250,000 distinct CDR3 sequences, 27% of them seen once, and the ten largest clones take more than 9.5%. The sequenced sample was PBMCs or a T cell subset sorted from them (not recorded which). Receptors originate from an adult woman who had mild COVID-19 (a few samples of this study predate the infection). Cell type and time point are not known.

The chain recombines TRBV5-1 with TRBJ1-2, with D maybe TRBD1 (6 bases). Germline CDR1 is SGHRS and CDR2 is YFSETQ. The CDR3 is made up of 13 amino acids. Trimming pared 0 bases from V and 4 bases from J, leaving 7 bases between. The CDR3 region has the DNA TGCGCCAGCAGCTTGGAAGGGGGCTATGGCTACACCTTC. Protein sequence: CASSLEGGYGYTF. The full variable domain, its missing parts supplied by reference TRBV5-1 and TRBJ1-2, is KAGVTQTPRYLIKTRGQQVTLSCSPISGHRSVSWYQQTPGQGLQFLFEYFSETQRNKGNFPGRFSGRQFSNSRSEMNVSTLELGDSALYLCASSLEGGYGYTFGSGTRLTVV.

J is TRBJ1-2 and V is TRBV29-1, with D perhaps TRBD1 (5 bases). The V gene's germline CDR1 is SQVTM and CDR2 ANQGSEA. Trimming pared 0 bases from V and 3 bases from J, leaving 14 bases between. This CDR3 spans 15 amino acids. The CDR3 is CSVEDARAAYYGYTF. CDR3 sequence (DNA): TGCAGCGTTGAAGACGCCAGGGCCGCTTACTATGGCTACACCTTC.

The chain carries TRBV9 and TRBJ2-7; unclear D gene. Germline V gene lookup returns CDR1 SGDLS and CDR2 YYNGEE. This CDR3 comprises 12 residues. Trimming shortened V by 4 bases and J by 7 bases, and 12 bases separated the two germline ends. In DNA form, the CDR3 reads TGTGCCAGCAGCCCCGGCGGCAGGGAGCAGTACTTC. It codes for CASSPGGREQYF.

This chain uses TRBV2 with TRBJ2-3; 9 nucleotides match TRBD2. The CDR3 extends over 16 amino acids. V lost 6 bases to trimming and J lost 3 bases; unmatched junction nucleotides: 10. Germline V lookup: CDR1 SNHLY, CDR2 FYNNEI. As DNA, the CDR3 is TGTGCCAGCAGCCCCGGGCCTAGCGGGGAAACAGATACGCAGTATTTT. Amino acid sequence: CASSPGPSGETDTQYF.

The rearrangement joins TRBV29-1 to TRBJ1-2, with TRBD1 matching 7 bases. V gave up 3 bases and J gave up 4 bases; unmatched junction bases: 14. CDR1 and CDR2 from the germline V gene are SQVTM and ANQGSEA. CDR3 length equals 16 residues. The CDR3 reads CSVDGDRDRPFYGYTF. CDR3 sequence (DNA): TGCAGCGTTGATGGGGACCGGGACAGACCCTTCTATGGCTACACCTTC.

V is TRBV12-3 or TRBV12-4 and J is TRBJ1-1, with D hard to call. CDR3 length equals 13 residues. Trimming stripped 0 bases from V and 5 bases from J, with 7 bases between. The CDR3 nucleotides read TGTGCCAGCAGTTTAGCTCTGACAACTGAAGCTTTCTTT. This encodes CASSLALTTEAFF.

CDR3 sequence: CASSVGGAKDTQYF. CDR3 DNA sequence: TGTGCCAGCAGCGTAGGGGGGGCTAAAGATACGCAGTATTTT. The V call is TRBV9, the J call TRBJ2-3; D possibly matches TRBD1 or TRBD2 (6 bases each). V lost 0 bases to trimming and J lost 5 bases, with 10 bases between them. The germline CDR1 and CDR2 sequences are SGDLS and YYNGEE. This CDR3 region has 14 residues.

This clonotype showed up many times. The rearrangement joins TRBV5-1 to TRBJ2-3; D gene unclear. With 5 bases removed from V and 0 bases from J, the gap between germline ends came to 7 bases. Germline CDR1 reads SGHRS; CDR2 reads YFSETQ. CDR3 length: 13 residues. CDR3 DNA: TGCGCCAGCAGTAAGGAAAGCACAGATACGCAGTATTTT. This encodes CASSKESTDTQYF.

The chain has TRBV15 and TRBJ2-7; TRBD2 is a possible D gene (5 bases). Germline values: CDR1 LNHNV, CDR2 YYDKDF (reference sequence). This CDR3 region has 15 residues. Trimming pared 3 bases from V and 3 bases from J, leaving 15 bases between. This chain's CDR3 is CATSSDPGTNYEQYF. As DNA, the CDR3 is TGTGCCACCAGCAGTGATCCGGGAACAAACTACGAGCAGTACTTC.

This rearrangement joins TRBV29-1 to TRBJ2-7; 10 bases map to TRBD1. The germline V gene has CDR1 SQVTM and CDR2 ANQGSEA. After removal of 4 bases from V and 4 bases from J, the junction contained 4 bases not matched to a gene. The CDR3 extends over 13 amino acids. In nucleotides, the CDR3 is TGCAGCGTTGCGAGGGACAGGGGTTACGAGCAGTACTTC. Translation gives CSVARDRGYEQYF.

Only a few counts were recorded for this clonotype. The chain combines TRBV7-3 with TRBJ2-1; D is ambiguous. Germline V CDR1 and CDR2: SGHTA, FQGTGA. Trimming left V 0 bases short and J 14 bases short, with 14 bases between. This CDR3 region has 13 residues. As DNA, the CDR3 is TGTGCCAGCAGCTTAACGGCCCAGTTTAAGAAGTTCTTC. It specifies CASSLTAQFKKFF. Full variable domain (missing parts from reference TRBV7-3 and TRBJ2-1): GAGVSQTPSNKVTEKGKYVELRCDPISGHTALYWYRQSLGQGPEFLIYFQGTGAADDSGLPNDRFFAVRPEGSVSTLKIQRTERGDSAVYLCASSLTAQFKKFFGPGTRLTVL.

The CDR3 loop is CASSLAVGRGKSYEQYF. DNA for the CDR3: TGTGCCAGCAGCTTAGCAGTCGGGAGGGGGAAATCCTACGAGCAGTACTTC. The chain combines TRBV7-8 with TRBJ2-7; 8 bases align to TRBD2. The CDR3 has 17 residues. Germline V CDR1 and CDR2: SGHVS, FQNEAQ. V lost 0 bases and J lost 1; bases outside the gene matches: 8.

The CDR3 bases are TGCGCCAGCAGCTTGGGACTAGCGGGAGGGGGCTACGAGCAGTACTTC. As protein: CASSLGLAGGGYEQYF. The rearrangement uses TRBV5-1 and TRBJ2-7; 14 nucleotides line up with TRBD2. The CDR3 has 16 amino acids. The trim removed 0 bases at V and 3 bases at J, leaving 2 bases unmatched. Germline V gives CDR1 SGHRS, CDR2 YFSETQ.

This clonotype has a handful of counts. V and J are TRBV24-1 and TRBJ1-1; 7 bases align to TRBD1. V lost 4 bases and J lost 0; bases outside the gene matches: 10. The CDR3 contains 17 residues. In germline, CDR1 is KGHDR, CDR2 SFDVKD. CDR3 bases: TGTGCCACCAGTGACTCCCGACAGGGTATCATGAACACTGAAGCTTTCTTT. It specifies CATSDSRQGIMNTEAFF.

This clonotype was recorded at least ten times. This chain uses TRBV25-1 with TRBJ2-1; perhaps TRBD2 as D (7 bases). CDR1 MGHDK and CDR2 SYGVNS come from the germline V gene. CDR3 length equals 15 residues. V was clipped by 4 bases and J by 5 bases, with 15 bases between them. In DNA, the CDR3 is TGTGCCAGCAGTGTACGGGGGGCCGAGAACAATGAGCAGTTCTTC. Translated: CASSVRGAENNEQFF.